These 15 T cell receptor beta chains came from one sample sequenced in a study of monozygotic twins with inflammatory bowel disease. Using the 5' RACE reads, TCRdb records one entry per CDR3 protein without DNA. The data show about 160,000 distinct CDR3 sequences, and the top ten clones hold approximately 2.4%. Sequencing used blood. The source of these receptors is a human donor with ulcerative colitis or Crohn's disease, or a healthy co-twin of an affected twin (not recorded which).

The rearrangement uses TRBV12-3 or TRBV12-4 and TRBJ1-1; TCRdb's assignment of TRBD1 cannot be checked, as there is no DNA. The CDR3 is 14 amino acids. The CDR3 is CASSATGGLTEAFF.

The J gene is TRBJ2-3, the V gene TRBV5-1. The length of the CDR3 is 14 residues. CDR1 is SGHRS and CDR2 is YFSETQ in the germline V gene. The CDR3 here is CASSADTSTDTQYF.

J is TRBJ2-2 and V is TRBV19; TCRdb's D call of TRBD1 is untestable without DNA. CDR3 length equals 15 residues. CDR1 is LNHDA, CDR2 SQIVND, per germline (reference sequence). This CDR3 reads CASSSRDTFTGELFF.

This chain uses TRBV25-1 with TRBJ1-2; checking the TCRdb D call of TRBD1 is not possible without DNA. The CDR3 runs to 12 residues. In germline, CDR1 is MGHDK, CDR2 SYGVNS. The CDR3 loop reads CASNGDNYGYTF.

This rearrangement joins TRBV4-2 to TRBJ1-1; the D gene TCRdb calls, TRBD1, cannot be checked with no DNA. Germline CDR1 is LGHNA and CDR2 is YNFKEQ. The CDR3 has 15 residues. CDR3 protein: CASSQGATQGLEAFF.

The V gene is TRBV28, the J gene TRBJ1-1; the D gene TCRdb calls, TRBD1, cannot be checked with no DNA. Germline V gene data show CDR1 as MDHEN and CDR2 as SYDVKM. The CDR3 is made up of 15 amino acids. This CDR3 is CASSAHTGDNTEAFF.

V and J are TRBV12-3 or TRBV12-4 and TRBJ1-6; TCRdb's D gene call, TRBD1, goes unchecked for lack of DNA. The CDR3 contains 12 residues. The CDR3 reads CASSWTNSPLHF.

This rearrangement joins TRBV12-3 or TRBV12-4 to TRBJ2-3. The CDR3 runs 13 residues. The CDR3 sequence is CASRLMSTDTQYF.

This chain connects TRBV12-3 or TRBV12-4 to TRBJ1-1. The CDR3 is 11 residues long. The CDR3 reads CASSSSAEAFF.

The chain uses TRBV20-1 and TRBJ2-1; TCRdb's D gene call, TRBD1, goes unchecked for lack of DNA. The CDR3 length is 13 residues. Germline-derived CDR1 and CDR2 are DFQATT and SNEGSKA (reference sequence). The CDR3 sequence is CSARSPIYNEQFF.

The V gene is TRBV10-3, the J gene TRBJ1-1; the TCRdb D gene call, TRBD1, has no DNA to confirm it. The CDR3 contains 13 residues. Germline V CDR1 and CDR2: ENHRY, SYGVKD. CDR3 loop: CAISATGNTEAFF.

The V and J genes are TRBV2 and TRBJ1-1; lacking DNA, the TRBD1 call made by TCRdb goes unchecked. CDR1 SNHLY and CDR2 FYNNEI come from the germline V gene. There are 14 residues in the CDR3. The CDR3 sequence: CASSSGQGNTEAFF.

CDR3 sequence reads: CATSRDQQQETQYF. The rearrangement joins TRBV15 to TRBJ2-5. The CDR3 contains 14 residues. Per germline, CDR1 LNHNV and CDR2 YYDKDF (reference sequence).

V usage is TRBV7-6 and J usage is TRBJ2-1; TCRdb selects TRBD1, and the lack of DNA leaves this call unchecked. The CDR3 has 12 residues. Germline V gene lookup returns CDR1 SGHVS and CDR2 FNYEAQ. CDR3 sequence: CASSLGGDEQFF.

V usage is TRBV28 and J usage is TRBJ2-1. CDR1 and CDR2 from the germline V gene are MDHEN and SYDVKM. The CDR3 length is 15 residues. CDR3 sequence reads: CASRLQGASYNEQFF.